Following are 8 T cell receptor beta chains from one sample sequenced in a study. One entry per CDR3 protein results from TCRdb running MiXCR on the 5' RACE reads. Here the sample spans about 57,000 distinct CDR3 sequences, about 28% being singletons. Sequences were obtained from tumor-infiltrating memory CD4+ T cells sorted from the breast tumor. As to subset: memory CD4+ T cells, CD4+CD45RO+CD25-. The receptors were sampled from a female donor with breast cancer.

This clonotype has just a few counts. The J gene is TRBJ2-1, the V gene TRBV20-1, with 10 bases identical to TRBD2. The CDR3 sequence is 15 residues long. With 7 bases clipped from V and 3 bases from J, the junction kept 9 bases outside the gene matches. Germline CDR1 DFQATT, CDR2 SNEGSKA (reference sequence). This CDR3 is CSGLRTSGYYNEQFF. The DNA for the CDR3 is TGCAGTGGGCTACGGACTAGCGGATACTACAATGAGCAGTTCTTC.

CDR3 DNA: TGTGCCAGCAGCGTTAATACCAGGGCTGAAGCTTTCTTT. Translating gives CASSVNTRAEAFF. The chain employs TRBV9 and TRBJ1-1, with D maybe TRBD1 (5 bases). There are 13 residues in the CDR3. Germline V gene lookup returns CDR1 SGDLS and CDR2 YYNGEE. V lost 2 bases and J lost 6, with 11 bases in between. Combining the CDR3 with reference TRBV9 and TRBJ1-1 gives the whole variable domain DSGVTQTPKHLITATGQRVTLRCSPRSGDLSVYWYQQSLDQGLQFLIQYYNGEERAKGNILERFSAQQFPDLHSELNLSSLELGDSALYFCASSVNTRAEAFFGQGTRLTVV.

The chain recombines TRBV7-2 with TRBJ2-2, with a tentative D call TRBD1 (6 bases). V was cut by 5 bases and J by 6 bases, with 16 bases left in between. CDR1 and CDR2 from the germline V gene are SGHTA and FQGNSA. The CDR3 is made up of 15 amino acids. CDR3 in DNA: TGTGCCAGCAGCCCCCGGGCACAGGGCGCCGGGGAGCTGTTTTTT. Translated, it gives CASSPRAQGAGELFF.

This clonotype was observed a few times. The chain recombines TRBV6-1 with TRBJ2-7; D not certain. Looked up from germline, CDR1 is MNHNS and CDR2 is SASEGT. CDR3 length: 10 amino acids. Deletions cut 8 bases from V and 4 bases from J, with 6 bases between. CDR3 amino acids: CASGIYEQYF. CDR3 DNA sequence: TGTGCCAGCGGGATTTACGAGCAGTACTTC.

The table lists this clonotype with a few counts. V usage is TRBV12-3 or TRBV12-4 and J usage is TRBJ2-1; D is unclear. The CDR3 covers 14 residues. The V end was cut by 3 bases, the J end by 3 bases, with 9 bases between. DNA for the CDR3: TGTGCCAGCAGTTTTGACCGATACTACAATGAGCAGTTCTTC. Protein product: CASSFDRYYNEQFF.

The sample holds a few counts of this clonotype. J is TRBJ1-2 and V is TRBV20-1; 7 positions agree with TRBD1. Germline V gives CDR1 DFQATT, CDR2 SNEGSKA (reference sequence). There are 12 residues in the CDR3. V lost 0 bases and J lost 7; bases outside the gene matches: 2. The chain's CDR3 is CSAREGGSGYTF. CDR3 nucleotide sequence: TGCAGTGCTAGAGAAGGGGGCTCTGGCTACACCTTC.

As regards this clonotype: Given the absence of the conserved phenylalanine or tryptophan at the CDR3 end, a read error is likely. The chain joins TRBV4-1 to TRBJ2-1; 11 bases are a match to TRBD2. CDR3 length equals 17 residues. V gave up 4 bases and J gave up 7 bases; unmatched junction bases: 12. Germline values: CDR1 MGHRA, CDR2 YSYEKL. The CDR3 DNA reads TGCGCCAGCAGCCGAGCGGGACTAGCGGTACTGGGGAATGAGCAGTTCGTC. It codes for CASSRAGLAVLGNEQFV.

The rearrangement joins TRBV7-2 to TRBJ2-7, with D maybe TRBD2 (5 bases). The V end lost 1 base, the J end lost 1 base, and 14 bases lay between the germline ends. The germline CDR1 and CDR2 sequences are SGHTA and FQGNSA. The CDR3 has 16 amino acids. The chain's CDR3 is CASSLGETRRSYEQYF. CDR3 nucleotides: TGTGCCAGCAGCTTAGGGGAGACAAGGCGTTCCTACGAGCAGTACTTC.